Listed here are 10 T cell receptor beta chains from one sample, sequenced in a study of blood T cell repertoires in COVID-19. Some clones are missing from TCRdb's copy, which holds only in-frame ones; the method was immunoSEQ multiplex PCR. The data hold some 530,000 clones, with 70% to 90% observed a single time. Sequenced input: PBMCs or T cells enriched from blood (not recorded which). Source of these receptors: a woman aged 60-70 years who had recovered from COVID-19.

This clone has more than one count but fewer than ten. The rearrangement links TRBV11-2 to TRBJ2-7; D possibly corresponds to TRBD1 (5 bases). The CDR3 loop spans 13 amino acids. Germline CDR1 is SGHAT and CDR2 is FQNNGV. V was pared by 5 bases and J by 3 bases, with 11 bases between. CDR3 DNA sequence: TGTGCCAGCAGCAAGGGGTCCGGCTACGAGCAGTACTTC. Translating it yields CASSKGSGYEQYF.

The chain recombines TRBV24-1 with TRBJ2-7, with D unclear. V shed 4 bases and J shed 0 bases, with 21 bases lying between them. The CDR3 is 18 residues long. Germline assignment: CDR1 KGHDR and CDR2 SFDVKD. This CDR3 is CATSDALLEVPSSYEQYV. The CDR3 region has the DNA TGTGCCACCAGTGACGCACTGCTCGAAGTACCAAGCTCCTACGAGCAGTACGTC.

The V gene is TRBV5-1, the J gene TRBJ2-2; 9 bases map to TRBD2. This CDR3 is built from 15 residues. CDR1 and CDR2 (germline): SGHRS, YFSETQ. J was trimmed by 8 bases and V by 4 bases; bases with no gene match: 9. Written as DNA, the CDR3 is TGCGCCAGCAGCGCGACTAGCGGCGTACGGGGGGAGCTGTTTTTT. It specifies CASSATSGVRGELFF.

This rearrangement joins TRBV5-1 to TRBJ1-1; no clear D. Trimming took off 3 bases at V and 1 base at J, with 13 bases between the two ends. The CDR3 is 15 residues long. Germline V gene lookup returns CDR1 SGHRS and CDR2 YFSETQ. The DNA of the CDR3 is TGCGCCAGCAGCTCGGACTCATTATCGAACACTGAAGCTTTCTTT. Amino acids: CASSSDSLSNTEAFF.

This chain links TRBV7-9 with TRBJ1-4; D is perhaps TRBD1 (6 bases). V was pared by 3 bases and J by 8 bases, with 13 bases between. This CDR3 is built from 14 residues. From germline, CDR1 is SEHNR and CDR2 FQNEAQ (reference sequence). CDR3 loop: CASSFPGGGEKLFF. The CDR3 DNA reads TGTGCCAGCAGCTTTCCTGGGGGCGGGGAAAAACTGTTTTTT.

The chain combines TRBV29-1 with TRBJ1-1; D unclear. Per germline, CDR1 SQVTM and CDR2 ANQGSEA. Deletions cut 3 bases from V and 3 bases from J, with 8 bases between. The CDR3 is 12 amino acids. The DNA of the CDR3 is TGCAGCGTTGACGATCTATACACTGAAGCTTTCTTT. Its protein is CSVDDLYTEAFF.

The chain employs TRBV9 and TRBJ2-2; 8 nucleotides align to TRBD2. Germline loops: CDR1 SGDLS, CDR2 YYNGEE. With 0 bases clipped from V and 6 bases from J, the junction kept 7 bases outside the gene matches. This CDR3 region has 16 residues. For the CDR3, the DNA is TGTGCCAGCAGCGTAGTTGTCGGGGGGGCCCCCGGGGAGCTGTTTTTT. Its translation: CASSVVVGGAPGELFF. Based on the CDR3 plus reference TRBV9 and TRBJ2-2, the full variable domain is DSGVTQTPKHLITATGQRVTLRCSPRSGDLSVYWYQQSLDQGLQFLIQYYNGEERAKGNILERFSAQQFPDLHSELNLSSLELGDSALYFCASSVVVGGAPGELFFGEGSRLTVL.

This clone showed up just once. The chain joins TRBV2 to TRBJ2-3, with D unclear. The CDR3 is made up of 14 amino acids. The V and J ends lost 1 base and 2 bases respectively, with 7 bases between them. CDR1 and CDR2 (germline): SNHLY, FYNNEI. The CDR3 region has the DNA TGTGCCAGCAGTGAAGACAGACCCACAGATACGCAGTATTTT. This gives the protein CASSEDRPTDTQYF.

This chain connects TRBV5-1 to TRBJ2-7; the D is unclear. The CDR3 consists of 14 residues. Germline V lookup: CDR1 SGHRS, CDR2 YFSETQ. Trimming left V 0 bases short and J 2 bases short, with 9 bases between. The CDR3 DNA sequence: TGCGCCAGCAGCTTGGCCACAGAAGCCTACGAGCAGTACTTC. It is translated as CASSLATEAYEQYF. The full variable domain, its missing parts supplied by reference TRBV5-1 and TRBJ2-7, is KAGVTQTPRYLIKTRGQQVTLSCSPISGHRSVSWYQQTPGQGLQFLFEYFSETQRNKGNFPGRFSGRQFSNSRSEMNVSTLELGDSALYLCASSLATEAYEQYFGPGTRLTVT.

V is TRBV5-1 and J is TRBJ2-2; possibly TRBD2 for D (5 bases). Germline CDR1 reads SGHRS; CDR2 reads YFSETQ. This CDR3 is 15 amino acids long. The germline V and J ends were trimmed by 4 bases and 2 bases, with 12 bases remaining between them. This CDR3 is CASSVGEINTGELFF. CDR3 DNA: TGCGCCAGCAGCGTCGGGGAAATTAACACCGGGGAGCTGTTTTTT.